What follows are 11 T cell receptor beta chains derived from one specimen sequenced in a study of T cells in Graves' hyperthyroidism and ophthalmopathy. Amplification targeted TCR beta CDR3 regions from RNA transcripts. HTBI primers were the set used in a first-round RT-PCR of the TCR CDR3. From the multiplex PCR reads, TCRdb called clonotypes with MiXCR, one entry per CDR3 protein. The sample shows nearly 750,000 distinct CDR3 sequences, about a third of them seen only once. The sequenced sample consisted of blood. All receptors come from a middle-aged woman with Graves' hyperthyroidism.

In its sample, this clonotype was seen many times. The V gene is TRBV6-5, the J gene TRBJ2-7, with 7 nucleotides matching TRBD1. The germline V gene has CDR1 MNHEY and CDR2 SVGAGI. V trimming: 0 bases; J trimming: 2 bases; junction bases outside the gene matches: 4. The CDR3 runs to 15 residues. CDR3 in DNA: TGTGCCAGCAGTTACTCACGGGACAGCGCCTACGAGCAGTACTTC. Its protein is CASSYSRDSAYEQYF.

At least ten counts were recorded for this clonotype. The chain recombines TRBV20-1 with TRBJ1-2; no clear D gene. CDR3 length: 12 residues. V lost 0 bases, J lost 8 bases, and 10 bases lay in between. Germline loops: CDR1 DFQATT, CDR2 SNEGSKA (reference sequence). DNA of the CDR3: TGCAGTGCTAGAGAGGCCGAGCCGGGCTACACCTTC. It yields the protein CSAREAEPGYTF.

This clonotype was detected only a few times. The germline gene is not matched at one end of the junction; a read error may be the cause. The chain employs TRBV18 and TRBJ2-5, with D perhaps matching TRBD2 (6 bases). The CDR3 spans 13 residues. Germline V gene lookup returns CDR1 KGHSH and CDR2 LQKENI. CDR3 residues: CVSSPGSQETQYF. The DNA for the CDR3 is TGTGTCAGCTCACCCGGGAGCCAAGAGACCCAGTACTTC.

This clonotype was detected many times. The chain joins TRBV7-9 to TRBJ2-7; the match to TRBD1 covers 9 bases. CDR1 SEHNR and CDR2 FQNEAQ come from the germline V gene (reference sequence). The ends lost 4 bases at V and 1 base at J; junction bases unmatched: 8. The CDR3 extends over 16 amino acids. The CDR3 sequence is CASSSQGAQGSYEQYF. The CDR3 DNA follows: TGTGCCAGCAGCTCACAGGGGGCGCAGGGGTCCTACGAGCAGTACTTC.

The rearrangement links TRBV28 to TRBJ1-2, with D maybe TRBD1 (6 bases). This CDR3 is built from 14 residues. The germline gives CDR1 MDHEN, CDR2 SYDVKM. The ends were cut back, 2 bases at V and 7 bases at J, with 14 bases in the middle. CDR3 protein: CASSLQGRGFGYTF. The CDR3 DNA reads as TGTGCCAGCAGTTTACAGGGGCGGGGCTTTGGCTACACCTTC.

This clonotype was seen only a few times. This chain connects TRBV4-3 to TRBJ2-5; 7 bases agree with TRBD2. The germline V gene encodes CDR1 LGHNA and CDR2 YSLEER. V trimming: 0 bases; J trimming: 2 bases; junction bases outside the gene matches: 6. This CDR3 is 16 amino acids long. The CDR3: CASSQDDQGGQETQYF. CDR3 DNA: TGCGCCAGCAGCCAAGATGACCAGGGAGGGCAAGAGACCCAGTACTTC.

The rearrangement links TRBV19 to TRBJ2-6; tentative D call: TRBD1 (5 bases). Germline CDR1 LNHDA, CDR2 SQIVND (reference sequence). The CDR3 is made up of 16 amino acids. V dropped 5 bases and J dropped 0 bases, with 11 bases sitting between them. CDR3 nucleotides: TGTGCCAGTAGTGACGGACACCACTCTGGGGCCAACGTCCTGACTTTC. Translation: CASSDGHHSGANVLTF.

The V gene is TRBV19, the J gene TRBJ1-2; tentatively, D is TRBD1 (5 bases). Trimming left V 5 bases short and J 8 bases short, with 21 bases between. The CDR3 has 15 amino acids. CDR1 is LNHDA, CDR2 SQIVND, per germline (reference sequence). In DNA form, the CDR3 reads TGTGCCAGTAGTCCGGCTGGGGCCAACTCGGACGGCTACACCTTC. Translated: CASSPAGANSDGYTF.

This clonotype was seen only a few times. V and J are TRBV24-1 and TRBJ2-3; a weak D match, TRBD1 (6 bases). V lost 7 bases and J lost 2, with 12 bases in between. CDR3 size: 14 residues. Per germline, CDR1 KGHDR and CDR2 SFDVKD. This chain's CDR3 is CATSGQPYTDTQYF. The DNA of the CDR3 is TGTGCCACCAGCGGACAGCCTTACACAGATACGCAGTATTTT.

This clonotype was seen at least ten times. The DNA of the CDR3 is TGTGCCACCAGCAGAGATCAGAGACAGGGGGCGAGTAACTATGGCTACACCTTC. It codes for CATSRDQRQGASNYGYTF. This chain uses TRBV15 with TRBJ1-2; TRBD1 matches 10 bases. The CDR3 has 18 residues. J gave up 1 base and V 0 bases, and 8 bases lay outside the gene matches. Germline values: CDR1 LNHNV, CDR2 YYDKDF (reference sequence).

In this sample, this clonotype turned up once. CDR3 in amino acids: CASSSSRIRKNSPLHF. Written as DNA, the CDR3 is TGTGCCAGCAGCTCGTCACGGATCCGCAAGAATTCACCCCTCCACTTT. This chain uses TRBV11-1 with TRBJ1-6, with unresolved D. CDR1 is SGHAT and CDR2 is FQDESV in the germline V gene (reference sequence). The germline V and J ends were trimmed by 4 bases and 7 bases, with 17 bases remaining between them. This CDR3 has 16 residues.